This TCR beta chain was recovered during a study of control samples from healthy donors and cancer patients. Here immunoSEQ multiplex PCR was the method, and the copy in TCRdb shows in-frame clones only, minus some. This sample has around 80,000 clones, with about 90% found just once. This clone was counted once. Germline CDR1 and CDR2: SGHRS and YFSETQ. The CDR3 extends over 14 amino acids. With 1 base removed from V and 3 bases from J, the gap between germline ends came to 9 bases. The V and J genes are TRBV5-1 and TRBJ2-3, with D possibly being TRBD2 (5 bases). Sequenced sample: blood. This TCR derives from a man between 45 and 60 years old in good health. The CDR3 region has the DNA TGCGCCAGCAGCTTGCGTAGCGCTACAGATACGCAGTATTTT. Residues: CASSLRSATDTQYF. Combining the CDR3 with reference TRBV5-1 and TRBJ2-3 gives the whole variable domain KAGVTQTPRYLIKTRGQQVTLSCSPISGHRSVSWYQQTPGQGLQFLFEYFSETQRNKGNFPGRFSGRQFSNSRSEMNVSTLELGDSALYLCASSLRSATDTQYFGPGTRLTVL.